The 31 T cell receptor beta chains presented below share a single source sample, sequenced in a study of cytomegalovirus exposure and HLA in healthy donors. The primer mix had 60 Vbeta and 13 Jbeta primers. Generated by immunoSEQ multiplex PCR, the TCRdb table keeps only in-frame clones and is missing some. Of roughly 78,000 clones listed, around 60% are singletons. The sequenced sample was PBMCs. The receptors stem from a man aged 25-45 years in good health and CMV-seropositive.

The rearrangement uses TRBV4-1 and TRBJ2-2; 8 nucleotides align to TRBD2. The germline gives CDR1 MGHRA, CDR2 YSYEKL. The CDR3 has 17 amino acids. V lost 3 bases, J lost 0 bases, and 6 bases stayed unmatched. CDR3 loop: CASSHVGSGTNTGELFF. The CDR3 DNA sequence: TGCGCCAGCAGCCACGTTGGTAGCGGGACGAACACCGGGGAGCTGTTTTTT.

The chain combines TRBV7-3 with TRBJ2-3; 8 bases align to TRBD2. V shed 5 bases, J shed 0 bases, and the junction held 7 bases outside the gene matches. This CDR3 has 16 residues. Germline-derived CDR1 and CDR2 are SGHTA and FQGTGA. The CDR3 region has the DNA TGTGCCAGCAGCATAGCGGGACTAGGTAGCACAGATACGCAGTATTTT. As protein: CASSIAGLGSTDTQYF.

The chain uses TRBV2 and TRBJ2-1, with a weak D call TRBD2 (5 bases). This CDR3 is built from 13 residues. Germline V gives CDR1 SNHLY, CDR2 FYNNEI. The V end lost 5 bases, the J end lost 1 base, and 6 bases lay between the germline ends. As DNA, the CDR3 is TGTGCCAGCAGTCGGGAATCCTACAATGAGCAGTTCTTC. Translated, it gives CASSRESYNEQFF.

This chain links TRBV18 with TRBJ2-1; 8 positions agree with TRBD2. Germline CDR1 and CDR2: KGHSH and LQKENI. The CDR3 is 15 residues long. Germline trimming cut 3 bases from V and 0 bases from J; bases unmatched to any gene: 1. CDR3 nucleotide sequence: TGTGCCAGCTCACCGGGACTAGACTCCTACAATGAGCAGTTCTTC. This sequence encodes CASSPGLDSYNEQFF.

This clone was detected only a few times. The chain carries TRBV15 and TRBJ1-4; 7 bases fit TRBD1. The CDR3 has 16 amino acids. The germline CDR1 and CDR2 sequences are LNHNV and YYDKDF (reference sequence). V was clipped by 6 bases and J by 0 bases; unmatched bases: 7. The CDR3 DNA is TGTGCCACCAGTCCAGGGGGGACAGCAACTAATGAAAAACTGTTTTTT. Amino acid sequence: CATSPGGTATNEKLFF. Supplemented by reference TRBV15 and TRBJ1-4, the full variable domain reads DAMVIQNPRYQVTQFGKPVTLSCSQTLNHNVMYWYQQKSSQAPKLLFHYYDKDFNNEADTPDNFQSRRPNTSFCFLDIRSPGLGDTAMYLCATSPGGTATNEKLFFGSGTQLSVL.

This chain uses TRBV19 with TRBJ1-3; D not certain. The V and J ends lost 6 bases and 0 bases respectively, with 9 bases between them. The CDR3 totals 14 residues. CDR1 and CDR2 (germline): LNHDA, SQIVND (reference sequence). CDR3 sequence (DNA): TGTGCCAGTAGGACGGGGAGCTCTGGAAACACCATATATTTT. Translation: CASRTGSSGNTIYF.

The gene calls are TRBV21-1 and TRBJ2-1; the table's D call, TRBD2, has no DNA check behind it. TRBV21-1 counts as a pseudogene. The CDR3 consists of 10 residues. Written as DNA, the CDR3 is TGTGCCACCTTTTACAATGAGCAGTTCTTC. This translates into CATFYNEQFF.

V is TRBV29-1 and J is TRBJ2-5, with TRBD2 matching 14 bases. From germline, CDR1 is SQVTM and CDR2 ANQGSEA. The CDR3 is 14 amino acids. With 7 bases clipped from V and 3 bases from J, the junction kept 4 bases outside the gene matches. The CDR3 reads CSGRGLAGEETQYF. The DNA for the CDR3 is TGCAGCGGGCGGGGACTAGCGGGAGAAGAGACCCAGTACTTC.

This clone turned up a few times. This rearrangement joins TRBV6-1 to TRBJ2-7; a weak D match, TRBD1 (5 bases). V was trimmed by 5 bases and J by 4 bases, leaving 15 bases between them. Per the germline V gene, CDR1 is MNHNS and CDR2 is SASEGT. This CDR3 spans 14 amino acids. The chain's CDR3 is CASSNEAGSYEQYF. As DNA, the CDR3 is TGTGCCAGCAGTAATGAGGCAGGGTCGTACGAGCAGTACTTC.

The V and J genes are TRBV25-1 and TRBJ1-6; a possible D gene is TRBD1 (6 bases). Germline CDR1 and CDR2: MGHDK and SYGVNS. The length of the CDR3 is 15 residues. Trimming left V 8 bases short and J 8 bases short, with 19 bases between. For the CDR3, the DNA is TGTGCCAGCGCGGGGCGGGAGGGACATTATTCACCCCTCCACTTT. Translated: CASAGREGHYSPLHF.

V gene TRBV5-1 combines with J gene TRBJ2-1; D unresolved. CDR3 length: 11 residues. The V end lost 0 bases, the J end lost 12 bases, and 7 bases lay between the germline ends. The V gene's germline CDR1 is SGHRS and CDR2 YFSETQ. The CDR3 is CASSLEAGQFF. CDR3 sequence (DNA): TGCGCCAGCAGCTTGGAGGCAGGGCAGTTCTTC. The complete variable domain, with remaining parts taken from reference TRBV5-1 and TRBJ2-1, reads KAGVTQTPRYLIKTRGQQVTLSCSPISGHRSVSWYQQTPGQGLQFLFEYFSETQRNKGNFPGRFSGRQFSNSRSEMNVSTLELGDSALYLCASSLEAGQFFGPGTRLTVL.

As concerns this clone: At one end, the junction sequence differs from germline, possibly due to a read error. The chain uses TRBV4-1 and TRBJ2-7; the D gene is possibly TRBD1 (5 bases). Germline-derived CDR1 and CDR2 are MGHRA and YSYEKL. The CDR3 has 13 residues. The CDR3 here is CASSRPPGYEQYF. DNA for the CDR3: TGTGCCAGCAGCCGACCCCCAGGGTACGAGCAGTACTTC.

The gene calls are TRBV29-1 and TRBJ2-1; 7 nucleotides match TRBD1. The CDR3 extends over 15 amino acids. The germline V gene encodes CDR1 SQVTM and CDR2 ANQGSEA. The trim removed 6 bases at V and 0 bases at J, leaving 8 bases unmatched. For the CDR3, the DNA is TGCAGCGTAACTAAACAGGGGCGCTCCTACAATGAGCAGTTCTTC. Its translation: CSVTKQGRSYNEQFF.

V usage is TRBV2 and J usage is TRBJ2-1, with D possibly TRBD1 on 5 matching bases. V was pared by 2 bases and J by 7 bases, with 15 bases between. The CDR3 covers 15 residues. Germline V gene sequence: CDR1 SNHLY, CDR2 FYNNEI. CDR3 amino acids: CASSERSGATNEQFF. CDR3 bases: TGTGCCAGCAGTGAAAGGAGTGGGGCTACTAATGAGCAGTTCTTC. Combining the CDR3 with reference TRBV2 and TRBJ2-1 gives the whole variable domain EPEVTQTPSHQVTQMGQEVILRCVPISNHLYFYWYRQILGQKVEFLVSFYNNEISEKSEIFDDQFSVERPDGSNFTLKIRSTKLEDSAMYFCASSERSGATNEQFFGPGTRLTVL.

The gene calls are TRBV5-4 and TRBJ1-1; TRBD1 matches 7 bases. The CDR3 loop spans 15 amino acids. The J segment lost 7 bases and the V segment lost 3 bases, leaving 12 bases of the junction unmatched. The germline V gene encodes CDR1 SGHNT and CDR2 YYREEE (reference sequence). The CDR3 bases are TGTGCCAGCAGCTCAGGGGGTGGAGCGGGCCATGAAGCTTTCTTT. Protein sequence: CASSSGGGAGHEAFF.

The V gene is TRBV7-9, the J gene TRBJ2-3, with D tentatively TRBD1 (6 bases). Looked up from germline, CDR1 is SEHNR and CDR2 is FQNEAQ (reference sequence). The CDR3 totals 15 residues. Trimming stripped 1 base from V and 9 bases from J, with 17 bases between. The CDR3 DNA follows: TGTGCCAGCAGCTTAGAGTGGGACACAGGGAACACGCAGTATTTT. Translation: CASSLEWDTGNTQYF.

The CDR3 bases are TGTGCCAGCAATCCCTCTTGGGCAGGGGTTGGTGGCTACACCTTC. It codes for CASNPSWAGVGGYTF. The chain couples TRBV28 to TRBJ1-2, with TRBD1 as a possible D gene (6 bases). Trimming removed 7 bases from V and 7 bases from J, with 22 bases in between. CDR3 size: 15 residues. Looked up from germline, CDR1 is MDHEN and CDR2 is SYDVKM.

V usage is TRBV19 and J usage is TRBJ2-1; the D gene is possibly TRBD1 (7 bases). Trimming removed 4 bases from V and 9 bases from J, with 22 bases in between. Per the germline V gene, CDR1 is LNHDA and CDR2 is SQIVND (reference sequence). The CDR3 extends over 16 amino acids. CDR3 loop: CASSTQQGGGTLEQFF. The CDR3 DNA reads TGTGCCAGTAGTACCCAGCAGGGGGGTGGAACTCTTGAGCAGTTCTTC.

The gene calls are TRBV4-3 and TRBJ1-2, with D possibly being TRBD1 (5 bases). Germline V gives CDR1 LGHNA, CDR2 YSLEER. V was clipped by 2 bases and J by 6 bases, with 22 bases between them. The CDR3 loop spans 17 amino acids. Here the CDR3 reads CASSQSPDGAGGDGYTF. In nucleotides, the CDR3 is TGCGCCAGCAGCCAAAGCCCAGACGGGGCAGGAGGGGATGGCTACACCTTC.

Here the CDR3 DNA reads TGTGCCAGTAAGCAGGGGTTAGTTGAAGCTTTCTTT. Protein: CASKQGLVEAFF. The genes are TRBV19 and TRBJ1-1, with a possible D match to TRBD1 (6 bases). Germline V gene sequence: CDR1 LNHDA, CDR2 SQIVND (reference sequence). Trimming pared 7 bases from V and 7 bases from J, leaving 13 bases between. This CDR3 region has 12 residues.

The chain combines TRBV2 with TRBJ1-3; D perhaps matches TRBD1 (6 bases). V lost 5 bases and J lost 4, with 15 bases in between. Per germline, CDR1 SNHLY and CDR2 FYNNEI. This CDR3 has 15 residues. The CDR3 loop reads CASSNKAGAGNTIYF. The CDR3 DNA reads TGTGCCAGCAGTAACAAAGCAGGGGCCGGAAACACCATATATTTT.

The CDR3 nucleotides are TGTGCCAGCAGCCTCGGACCTAGGGGGGGGACTGAAGCTTTCTTT. Protein sequence: CASSLGPRGGTEAFF. The chain carries TRBV11-1 and TRBJ1-1; D might be TRBD1 (6 bases). The CDR3 is 15 amino acids. Trimming left V 5 bases short and J 5 bases short, with 18 bases between. Per the germline V gene, CDR1 is SGHAT and CDR2 is FQDESV (reference sequence).

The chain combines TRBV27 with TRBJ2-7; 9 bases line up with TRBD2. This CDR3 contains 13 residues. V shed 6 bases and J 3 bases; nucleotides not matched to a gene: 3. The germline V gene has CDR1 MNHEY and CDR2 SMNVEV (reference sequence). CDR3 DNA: TGTGCCAGCAGACGAGCGGGAGGCTACGAGCAGTACTTC. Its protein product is CASRRAGGYEQYF.

The CDR3 spells CASSSDSPSYEQYF. CDR3 DNA sequence: TGTGCCAGCAGCTCGGACTCCCCCTCCTACGAGCAGTACTTC. This chain uses TRBV13 with TRBJ2-7; a possible D gene is TRBD2 (5 bases). The CDR3 totals 14 residues. The germline gives CDR1 PRHDT, CDR2 FYEKMQ (reference sequence). V gave up 4 bases and J gave up 0 bases, with 10 bases separating them.

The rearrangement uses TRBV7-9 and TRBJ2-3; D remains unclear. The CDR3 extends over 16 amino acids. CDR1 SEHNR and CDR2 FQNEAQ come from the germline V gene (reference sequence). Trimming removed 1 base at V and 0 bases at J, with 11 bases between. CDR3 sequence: CASSLGLISSTDTQYF. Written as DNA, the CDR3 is TGTGCCAGCAGCTTAGGGCTTATTTCTAGCACAGATACGCAGTATTTT. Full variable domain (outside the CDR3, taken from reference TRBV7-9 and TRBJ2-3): DTGVSQNPRHKITKRGQNVTFRCDPISEHNRLYWYRQTLGQGPEFLTYFQNEAQLEKSRLLSDRFSAERPKGSFSTLEIQRTEQGDSAMYLCASSLGLISSTDTQYFGPGTRLTVL.

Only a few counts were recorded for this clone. DNA for the CDR3: TGTGCCAGCAGCTCCGGAATAACAGGGGTGTCTCAGCCCCAGCATTTT. Protein sequence: CASSSGITGVSQPQHF. The chain combines TRBV7-9 with TRBJ1-5; 7 bases match TRBD1. Germline V gene data show CDR1 as SEHNR and CDR2 as FQNEAQ (reference sequence). The CDR3 has 16 residues. The J segment lost 6 bases and the V segment lost 4 bases, leaving 12 bases of the junction unmatched.

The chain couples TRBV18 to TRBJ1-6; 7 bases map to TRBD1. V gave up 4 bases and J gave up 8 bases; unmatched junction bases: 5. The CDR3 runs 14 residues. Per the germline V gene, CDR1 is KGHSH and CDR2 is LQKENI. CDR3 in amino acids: CASSLDRLDSPLHF. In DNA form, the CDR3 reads TGTGCCAGCTCACTGGACAGGTTAGATTCACCCCTCCACTTT.

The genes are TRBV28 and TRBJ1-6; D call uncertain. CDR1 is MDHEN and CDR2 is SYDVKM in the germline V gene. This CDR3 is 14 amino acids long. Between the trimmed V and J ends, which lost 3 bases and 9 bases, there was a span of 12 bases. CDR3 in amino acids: CASSFEFQVSPLHF. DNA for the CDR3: TGTGCCAGCAGTTTCGAGTTTCAGGTTTCACCCCTCCACTTT.

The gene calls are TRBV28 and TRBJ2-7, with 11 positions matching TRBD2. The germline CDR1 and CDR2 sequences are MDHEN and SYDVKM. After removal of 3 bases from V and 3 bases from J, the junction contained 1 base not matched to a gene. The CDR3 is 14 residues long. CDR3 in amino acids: CASSLGLAVYEQYF. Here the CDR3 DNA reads TGTGCCAGCAGTTTGGGACTAGCGGTCTACGAGCAGTACTTC.

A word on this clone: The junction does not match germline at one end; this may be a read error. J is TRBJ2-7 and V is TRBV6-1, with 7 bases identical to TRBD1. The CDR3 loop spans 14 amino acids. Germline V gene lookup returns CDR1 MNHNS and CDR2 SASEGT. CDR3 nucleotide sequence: TGTGCCAGCAGCGAAGACAGGGACTCCTACGAGCAGTACTTC. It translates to CASSEDRDSYEQYF.

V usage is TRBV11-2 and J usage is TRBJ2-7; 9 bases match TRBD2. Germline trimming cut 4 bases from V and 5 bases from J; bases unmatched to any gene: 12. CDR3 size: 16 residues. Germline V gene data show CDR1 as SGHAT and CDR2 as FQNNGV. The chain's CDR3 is CASSWRGGADSHEQYF. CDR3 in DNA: TGTGCCAGCAGCTGGCGCGGGGGGGCCGATTCTCACGAGCAGTACTTC. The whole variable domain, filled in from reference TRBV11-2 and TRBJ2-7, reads EAGVAQSPRYKIIEKRQSVAFWCNPISGHATLYWYQQILGQGPKLLIQFQNNGVVDDSQLPKDRFSAERLKGVDSTLKIQPAKLEDSAVYLCASSWRGGADSHEQYFGPGTRLTVT.